One and the same sample provided the 9 T cell receptor beta chains below, sequenced in a study of T cell clonality in common variable immunodeficiency. Sequencing was performed with immunoSEQ multiplex PCR; in TCRdb, only in-frame clones are kept and a portion is missing. The sample is made up of roughly 58,000 clones, none counted only once. The sample taken for sequencing was peripheral blood mononuclear cells. All receptors derive from a person aged 18-70 years in good health.

This clone was counted only a few times. The covered CDR3 bases are TGTGCCAGCAGCCGGGACAGCAACTATGGT. Translating it yields CASSRDSNYG. The whole CDR3 region reads CASSRDSNYGQYF. The V gene is TRBV7-3, the J gene TRBJ2-4; 7 positions match TRBD1. The read terminates 3 residues before the CDR3 end, so the remaining end is supplied by the germline J gene. This CDR3 region has 13 residues. Germline CDR1 is SGHTA and CDR2 is FQGTGA.

This clone was observed many times. The read is 3 residues too short to cover the CDR3 end, so that end is filled in from the germline J gene. This rearrangement joins TRBV18 to TRBJ1-6; D is uncertain. V lost 3 bases and J lost 1, with 13 bases in between. Germline V lookup: CDR1 KGHSH, CDR2 LQKENI. The CDR3 is 17 residues long. The CDR3 DNA, read in part, is TGTGCCAGCTCACCCGACGGGTCCCTTTCCTATAATTCACCC. The encoded protein is CASSPDGSLSYNSP. The whole CDR3 is CASSPDGSLSYNSPLHF.

This clone was counted a few times. CDR3 bases read: TGTGCCAGCAGAGACTATGGT. Translating gives CASRDYG. The whole CDR3 protein is CASRDYGQYF. The chain has TRBV6-2 or TRBV6-3 and TRBJ2-4; tentative D call: TRBD2 (5 bases). The read terminates 3 residues ahead of where the CDR3 ends, so the germline J gene completes it. CDR1 and CDR2 from the germline V gene are MNHEY and SVGEGT. This CDR3 is 10 amino acids long.

This clone was seen many times. The read finishes 3 residues shy of the CDR3 end, and the germline J gene is used to complete it. The V gene is TRBV30, the J gene TRBJ2-2, with TRBD2 matching over 8 bases. The germline V gene has CDR1 GTSNPN and CDR2 SVGIG (reference sequence). Losses at the gene ends were 2 bases for V and 1 base for J; bases not matched to a gene: 3. CDR3 length: 15 amino acids. CDR3 DNA (partial): TGTGCCTGGAGTCTGGCGGGAGGGAACACCGGGGAG. Amino acids: CAWSLAGGNTGE. The whole CDR3 reads CAWSLAGGNTGELFF.

This clone showed up many times. The CDR3 is cut off 3 residues early in the read; its end comes from the germline J gene. The V call is TRBV19, the J call TRBJ2-2; perhaps TRBD1 as D (6 bases). V dropped 7 bases and J dropped 4 bases, with 16 bases sitting between them. Germline CDR1 and CDR2: LNHDA and SQIVND (reference sequence). The CDR3 length is 15 residues. The CDR3 here is CASNPPGTLTGELFF. Partial CDR3 DNA: TGTGCCAGTAATCCCCCCGGGACACTCACCGGGGAG. Full variable domain (outside the CDR3, taken from reference TRBV19 and TRBJ2-2): DGGITQSPKYLFRKEGQNVTLSCEQNLNHDAMYWYRQDPGQGLRLIYYSQIVNDFQKGDIAEGYSVSREKKESFPLTVTSAQKNPTAFYLCASNPPGTLTGELFFGEGSRLTVL.

This clone was seen at least ten times. The read finishes 3 residues shy of the CDR3 end, and the germline J gene is used to complete it. The chain has TRBV20-1 and TRBJ2-3; 11 bases agree with TRBD2. The CDR3 spans 16 residues. Per germline, CDR1 DFQATT and CDR2 SNEGSKA (reference sequence). J lost 3 bases, V lost 6 bases, and 11 bases had no gene match. The CDR3 spells CSAVKLSGGVTDTQYF. The part of the CDR3 DNA that was read is TGCAGTGCCGTAAAACTTAGCGGGGGGGTGACAGATACG.

CDR3 loop: CASSLEGSGSSYNDYTF. The part of the CDR3 DNA that was read is TGCGCCAGCAGCTTGGAGGGTAGCGGGAGCTCCTACAATGAC. The chain joins TRBV5-1 to TRBJ1-2; the D is unclear. The CDR3 end falls 3 residues outside the read, so it is completed with the germline J gene. The CDR3 is made up of 17 amino acids. Germline CDR1 reads SGHRS; CDR2 reads YFSETQ.

There are many counts of this clone. With the read ending 3 residues before the CDR3 end, the germline J gene is used to fill in that end. V is TRBV2 and J is TRBJ1-6, with D maybe TRBD1 (6 bases). The V end was cut by 11 bases, the J end by 8 bases, with 16 bases between. The CDR3 length is 13 residues. CDR1 is SNHLY, CDR2 FYNNEI, per germline. CDR3 in amino acids: CACLQGPYSPLHF. The sequenced CDR3 bases are TGTGCCTGTCTACAGGGCCCCTATTCACCC.

This clone occurred many times. The missing CDR3 end, 3 residues past where the read stops, is filled in from the germline J gene. The chain carries TRBV7-9 and TRBJ1-6, with 7 positions matching TRBD1. The junction had 9 bases not matched to a gene; V was cut back by 5 bases and J by 8 bases. Germline V lookup: CDR1 SEHNR, CDR2 FQNEAQ (reference sequence). The CDR3 totals 15 residues. The covered CDR3 bases are TGTGCCAGCAGCCTCTTACAGGGGACGGATTCACCC. Protein: CASSLLQGTDSP. The complete CDR3 protein is CASSLLQGTDSPLHF.